This TCR beta chain is drawn from a study of cytomegalovirus exposure and HLA in healthy donors. Notes on the study in general: Cytomegalovirus association was listed for 164 TCR beta chains. Highly shared variants forming one cluster were likely a sequencing artifact.

V was pared by 4 bases and J by 2 bases, with 9 bases between. The CDR3 consists of 13 residues. The germline V gene has CDR1 SQVTM and CDR2 ANQGSEA. The PCR was carried out with 60 Vbeta primers and 13 Jbeta primers. Using immunoSEQ multiplex PCR, the repertoire was profiled, and TCRdb retains in-frame clones only, with some absent. The sample holds roughly 150,000 clones, around 80% seen once. These donors, healthy bone marrow donors, were studied. As regards this clone: Its antigen is unknown.

The chain joins TRBV29-1 to TRBJ2-1, with no clear D. The sequenced sample consisted of PBMCs. The sequence derives from a girl under 18 in good health and CMV-seropositive. CDR3 loop: CSVALRPYNEQFF. In DNA form, the CDR3 reads TGCAGCGTTGCTCTCCGTCCCTACAATGAGCAGTTCTTC.